The 8 T cell receptor beta chains in this list originate from one sample, sequenced in a study of T cell responses to AZD1222 COVID-19 vaccine. TCRdb keeps only in-frame clones here, not all; method: immunoSEQ multiplex PCR. Of about 180,000 clones listed, 88% are singletons. The sample was peripheral blood, taken 28 days after the second AZD1222 dose. The receptors here all came from an adult who received the AZD1222 COVID-19 vaccine.

The chain links TRBV19 to TRBJ1-1; 10 positions match TRBD1. The length of the CDR3 is 14 residues. Germline V gene lookup returns CDR1 LNHDA and CDR2 SQIVND (reference sequence). J gave up 4 bases and V 4 bases, and 3 bases lay outside the gene matches. This CDR3 reads CASSTRDRGTEAFF. CDR3 nucleotide sequence: TGTGCCAGTAGTACCCGGGACAGGGGCACTGAAGCTTTCTTT.

This chain links TRBV7-2 with TRBJ2-3; D remains ambiguous. CDR1 is SGHTA and CDR2 is FQGNSA in the germline V gene. There are 14 residues in the CDR3. V shed 5 bases and J shed 1 base, with 10 bases lying between them. For the CDR3, the DNA is TGTGCCAGCAGCCTTCGACCGGGCACAGATACGCAGTATTTT. Translating it yields CASSLRPGTDTQYF.

The chain is built from TRBV4-3 and TRBJ1-2; D possibly corresponds to TRBD1 (5 bases). Trimming stripped 0 bases from V and 6 bases from J, with 14 bases between. CDR1 and CDR2 (germline): LGHNA, YSLEER. The CDR3 runs to 15 residues. This CDR3 is CASSQDHMGTDGYTF. The CDR3 DNA is TGCGCCAGCAGCCAAGATCATATGGGGACGGATGGCTACACCTTC.

This clone was seen a few times. The chain uses TRBV30 and TRBJ1-5; D is uncertain. V was trimmed by 3 bases and J by 1 base, leaving 16 bases between them. This CDR3 spans 16 amino acids. Germline CDR1 is GTSNPN and CDR2 is SVGIG (reference sequence). CDR3 sequence: CAWSPGSGVSNQPQHF. The CDR3, as DNA: TGTGCCTGGAGCCCTGGGTCGGGAGTCAGCAATCAGCCCCAGCATTTT.

This chain links TRBV7-2 with TRBJ2-1; D may be TRBD2 (7 bases). V lost 1 base and J 6 bases, leaving 13 bases between the germline ends. There are 15 residues in the CDR3. CDR1 and CDR2 (germline): SGHTA, FQGNSA. CDR3 sequence reads: CASSLEWRGGNEQFF. In DNA, the CDR3 is TGTGCCAGCAGCTTAGAATGGAGGGGGGGCAATGAGCAGTTCTTC.

The chain uses TRBV30 and TRBJ2-2; the D is unclear. The CDR3 has 14 residues. Germline-derived CDR1 and CDR2 are GTSNPN and SVGIG (reference sequence). V lost 4 bases to trimming and J lost 1 base, with 10 bases between them. The CDR3 DNA sequence: TGTGCCTGGACGAGGCAGCAGAACACCGGGGAGCTGTTTTTT. The encoded protein is CAWTRQQNTGELFF.

In its sample, this clone was seen a few times. The rearrangement joins TRBV7-3 to TRBJ2-1, with TRBD1 as a possible D gene (6 bases). CDR1 and CDR2 (germline): SGHTA, FQGTGA. The CDR3 contains 15 residues. Deletions cut 5 bases from V and 2 bases from J, with 13 bases between. The chain's CDR3 is CASSPNRAAYNEQFF. The CDR3 nucleotides are TGTGCCAGCAGCCCGAACAGGGCGGCCTACAATGAGCAGTTCTTC.

This chain links TRBV21-1 with TRBJ2-7; TRBD1, as called in the table, went unchecked against the DNA. TRBV21-1 is a listed pseudogene. The CDR3 covers 16 residues. CDR3 residues: CASSKPRGASSYEQYF. CDR3 nucleotide sequence: TGTGCCAGCAGCAAACCCAGGGGGGCTAGCTCCTACGAGCAGTACTTC.